Described below is a single T cell receptor (beta chain) sequence and its context. The antigen is undetermined. The data derive from a study of CD8 T cells in ankylosing spondylitis. General observations from the study: Several of the motif variants were reported before in synovial fluid and blood from reactive arthritis. It appeared that ankylosing spondylitis blood was characterized by a TCR beta motif of eight highly homologous variants.

The TCR beta libraries were generated through quantitative 5'-RACE incorporating molecular barcodes. TCRdb analysed the 5' RACE reads with MiXCR anew, one entry per CDR3 protein. The table records about 440,000 distinct CDR3 sequences, more than 15% of them present only once. Germline V gene lookup returns CDR1 MGHDK and CDR2 SYGVNS. Deletions cut 3 bases from V and 4 bases from J, with 19 bases between. This CDR3 is built from 16 residues. The TCR was taken from a male donor with ankylosing spondylitis. The chain combines TRBV25-1 with TRBJ2-7; D is tentatively TRBD1 or TRBD2 (5 bases each). Input material: blood, either unsorted or a sorted T cell fraction (not recorded which). The CDR3 spells CASSDPGASNPYEQYF. The CDR3 bases are TGTGCCAGCAGTGACCCCGGGGCCTCGAATCCTTACGAGCAGTACTTC.